This T cell receptor beta chain was recovered during a study of blood T cell repertoires in COVID-19. Study in general: PBMCs, B-cell-depleted T cells, or T cells provided the cDNA or gDNA that made up the material.

The V gene's germline CDR1 is LNHDA and CDR2 SQIVND (reference sequence). This CDR3 is 19 amino acids long. V gave up 5 bases and J gave up 6 bases; unmatched junction bases: 16. Libraries were prepared by immunoSEQ multiplex PCR; TCRdb keeps only in-frame clonotypes and omits some of them. Among some 11,000 clones listed, around 90% were seen once. V is TRBV19 and J is TRBJ2-1, with 13 nucleotides matching TRBD2. The specimen sequenced was peripheral blood. The clonotype was recovered from a woman in her 70s with active COVID-19. CDR3 sequence reads: CASSSGTSGIRSLGNEQFF. In DNA, the CDR3 is TGTGCCAGTAGTTCCGGGACTAGCGGGATTAGGTCCCTAGGCAATGAGCAGTTCTTC.